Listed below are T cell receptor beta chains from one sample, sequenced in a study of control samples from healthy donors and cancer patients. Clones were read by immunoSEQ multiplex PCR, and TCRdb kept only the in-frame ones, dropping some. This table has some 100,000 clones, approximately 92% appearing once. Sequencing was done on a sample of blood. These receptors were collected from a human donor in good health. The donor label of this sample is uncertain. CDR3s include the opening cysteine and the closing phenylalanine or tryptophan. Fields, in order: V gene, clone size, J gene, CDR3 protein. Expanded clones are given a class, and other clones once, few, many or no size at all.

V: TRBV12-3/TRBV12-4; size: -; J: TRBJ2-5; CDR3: CASSLPPRETQYF
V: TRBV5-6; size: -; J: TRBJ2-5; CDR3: CASSPVGTQETQYF
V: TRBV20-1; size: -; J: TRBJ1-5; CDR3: CSAGQQPQHF
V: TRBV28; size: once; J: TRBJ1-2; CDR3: CASTIDRINYGYTF
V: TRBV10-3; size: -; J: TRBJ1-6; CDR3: CAISEGRAGSPLHF
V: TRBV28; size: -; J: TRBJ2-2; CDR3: CASSNGGYPYGELFF
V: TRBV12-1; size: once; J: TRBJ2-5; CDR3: CASSFTRLAGGQETQYF
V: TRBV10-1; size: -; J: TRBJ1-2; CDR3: CASSESTGKSYGYTF
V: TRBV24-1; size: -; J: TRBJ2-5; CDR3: CATSDLIGGGGETQYF
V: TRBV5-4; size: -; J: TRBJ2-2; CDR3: CASSSGQNTGELFF
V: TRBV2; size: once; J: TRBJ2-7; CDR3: CASSQGSQGSYEQYF
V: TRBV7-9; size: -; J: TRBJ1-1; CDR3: CASSSEQGEAFF
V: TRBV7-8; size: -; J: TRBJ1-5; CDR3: CASSLDYRGPDQPQHF
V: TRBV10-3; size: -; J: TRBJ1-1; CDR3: CAISEADVVNTEAFF
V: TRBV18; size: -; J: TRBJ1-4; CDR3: CASSLGGRGEKLFF
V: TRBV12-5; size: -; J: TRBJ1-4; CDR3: CASTIRQGGSNEKLFF
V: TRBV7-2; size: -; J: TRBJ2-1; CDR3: CASSGGLAGAYNEQFF
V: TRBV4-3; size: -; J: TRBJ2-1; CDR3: CASSHSGGLVNEQFF
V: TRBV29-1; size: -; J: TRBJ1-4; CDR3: CSVEDRTTNEKLFF
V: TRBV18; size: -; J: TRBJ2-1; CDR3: CASSPLTGYNEQFF
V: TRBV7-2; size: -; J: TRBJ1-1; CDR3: CASSPRRAEAFF
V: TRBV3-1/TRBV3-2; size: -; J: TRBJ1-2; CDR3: CASSQDITGTSGYTF
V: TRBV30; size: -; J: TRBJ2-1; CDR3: CAWIRSSSYNEQFF
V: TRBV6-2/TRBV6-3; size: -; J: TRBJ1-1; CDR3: CASSYRTGNTEAFF
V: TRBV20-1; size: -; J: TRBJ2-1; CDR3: CSASPLISNEQFF
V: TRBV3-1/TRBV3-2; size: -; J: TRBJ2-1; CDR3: CASSLTGTSGGATSDEQFF
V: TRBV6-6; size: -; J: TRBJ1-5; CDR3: CASSYREGKLNQPQHF
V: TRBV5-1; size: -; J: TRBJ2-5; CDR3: CASSFRLAGDKETQYF
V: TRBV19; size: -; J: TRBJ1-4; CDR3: CASSIVDSPNEKLFF
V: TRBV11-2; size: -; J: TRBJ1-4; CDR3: CASSEGAHVNEKLFF
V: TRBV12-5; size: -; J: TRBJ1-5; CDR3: CASGPRDGYNQPQHF
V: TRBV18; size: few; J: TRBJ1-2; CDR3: CASSLPLRDIRNYGYTF
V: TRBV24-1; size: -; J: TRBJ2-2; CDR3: CATSDVLNRELFF
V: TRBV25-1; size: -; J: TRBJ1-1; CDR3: CASSEDRVGTEAFF
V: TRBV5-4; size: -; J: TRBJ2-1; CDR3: CASSTAGNEQFF
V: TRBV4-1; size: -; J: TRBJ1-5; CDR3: CASSGGGGQPQHF